The 18 T cell receptor beta chains below come from one sample, sequenced in a study of CD8 T cells in ankylosing spondylitis. TCRdb recomputed calls from the 5' RACE reads with MiXCR, one row per CDR3 protein. The sample contains over 150,000 distinct CDR3 sequences, about 13% of which appear only once. The sequenced sample consisted of blood, either unsorted or a sorted T cell fraction (not recorded which). Receptors originate from a male donor with ankylosing spondylitis or in good health (not recorded which).

This clonotype was detected only a few times. CDR3 protein: CASGLANSGELFF. The CDR3 coding sequence is TGTGCTAGTGGTTTGGCCAATAGCGGGGAGCTGTTTTTT. The chain joins TRBV12-5 to TRBJ2-2; unclear D gene. Germline CDR1 is LGHNT and CDR2 is FRNRAP. The V gene lost 1 base and the J gene lost 7 bases, with 7 bases spanning the gap. This CDR3 is 13 amino acids long.

This clonotype was observed a few times. The chain is built from TRBV25-1 and TRBJ2-7; no reliable D call. Germline-derived CDR1 and CDR2 are MGHDK and SYGVNS. This CDR3 is 17 amino acids long. V was trimmed by 0 bases and J by 0 bases, leaving 15 bases between them. The CDR3 here is CASSEYNGPQNSYEQYF. In nucleotides, the CDR3 is TGTGCCAGCAGTGAATATAACGGACCCCAGAACTCCTACGAGCAGTACTTC.

V gene TRBV5-1 combines with J gene TRBJ1-5, with TRBD1 matching over 11 bases. Germline V gene data show CDR1 as SGHRS and CDR2 as YFSETQ. J gave up 5 bases and V 4 bases, and 8 bases lay outside the gene matches. The CDR3 length is 16 residues. The CDR3 here is CASSIRPGQGDQPQHF. The DNA of the CDR3 is TGCGCCAGCAGCATCCGCCCGGGACAGGGGGATCAGCCCCAGCATTTT.

This clonotype has just a few counts. The V and J genes are TRBV11-2 and TRBJ2-2; D remains ambiguous. CDR3 size: 13 residues. Germline CDR1 reads SGHAT; CDR2 reads FQNNGV. Trimming left V 0 bases short and J 7 bases short, with 6 bases between. The CDR3 is CASSLDNRGELFF. CDR3 DNA: TGTGCCAGCAGCTTAGATAATCGCGGGGAGCTGTTTTTT.

This clonotype appeared a few times. The CDR3 protein is CSASTSYYEQYF. The CDR3 DNA reads TGCAGCGCCTCCACTAGCTACTACGAGCAGTACTTC. The chain recombines TRBV29-1 with TRBJ2-7; possibly TRBD2 for D (6 bases). Germline V lookup: CDR1 SQVTM, CDR2 ANQGSEA. The length of the CDR3 is 12 residues. V was pared by 7 bases and J by 3 bases, with 13 bases between.

This clonotype showed up many times. The V call is TRBV6-4, the J call TRBJ2-1; D gene uncertain. Trimming took off 2 bases at V and 0 bases at J, with 8 bases between the two ends. The germline V gene has CDR1 MRHNA and CDR2 SNTAGT. This CDR3 has 15 amino acids. CDR3 bases: TGTGCCAGCAGTGACGAATCGGGCTCCTACAATGAGCAGTTCTTC. This translates into CASSDESGSYNEQFF.

This clonotype was seen a handful of times. The chain employs TRBV12-3 or TRBV12-4 and TRBJ2-3; D might be TRBD2 (6 bases). V lost 1 base and J 4 bases, leaving 9 bases between the germline ends. CDR3 length: 14 amino acids. CDR3 nucleotides: TGTGCCAGCAGTTTAGGTGGCGGGGCAGATACGCAGTATTTT. Its translation: CASSLGGGADTQYF.

This clonotype was counted between two and nine times. The chain links TRBV4-1 to TRBJ2-3; 12 nucleotides agree with TRBD2. CDR3 length: 17 amino acids. Germline loops: CDR1 MGHRA, CDR2 YSYEKL. The junction had 11 bases not matched to a gene; V was cut back by 4 bases and J by 6 bases. The CDR3 protein is CASSPQALAGGSDTQYF. The CDR3 DNA follows: TGCGCCAGCAGCCCCCAGGCCCTAGCGGGAGGGAGTGATACGCAGTATTTT.

The chain uses TRBV20-1 and TRBJ2-3, with TRBD1 identical over 8 bases. CDR1 is DFQATT, CDR2 SNEGSKA, per germline (reference sequence). V shed 5 bases, J shed 4 bases, and the junction held 17 bases outside the gene matches. The CDR3 spans 17 residues. The CDR3 spells CSAGPAPGQAIPDTQYF. The CDR3 DNA reads as TGCAGTGCTGGCCCCGCCCCGGGACAGGCAATCCCAGATACGCAGTATTTT.

This clonotype was seen more than once but under ten times. The rearrangement links TRBV7-9 to TRBJ1-1; 8 nucleotides agree with TRBD1. Losses at the gene ends were 5 bases for V and 11 bases for J; bases not matched to a gene: 7. The length of the CDR3 is 12 residues. In germline, CDR1 is SEHNR, CDR2 FQNEAQ (reference sequence). CDR3 sequence (DNA): TGTGCCAGCAGCCCCGCGACAGGGGATGCTTTCTTT. The encoded protein is CASSPATGDAFF.

This rearrangement joins TRBV20-1 to TRBJ2-1; the match to TRBD1 covers 8 bases. Germline values: CDR1 DFQATT, CDR2 SNEGSKA (reference sequence). This CDR3 comprises 13 residues. J was trimmed by 12 bases and V by 6 bases; bases with no gene match: 13. The CDR3 region has the DNA TGCAGTGCGCCGACAGGGGCTTACGGGGGGCAGTTCTTC. It is translated as CSAPTGAYGGQFF.

In its sample, this clonotype was seen a few times. This rearrangement joins TRBV7-9 to TRBJ2-3, with D tentatively TRBD1 or TRBD2 (5 bases each). V was shortened by 1 base and J by 3 bases, with 17 bases between the two germline ends. CDR1 is SEHNR, CDR2 FQNEAQ, per germline (reference sequence). This CDR3 spans 17 amino acids. The CDR3 loop reads CASSLVKPGPSTDTQYF. The CDR3, as DNA: TGTGCCAGCAGCTTAGTCAAGCCGGGGCCATCGACAGATACGCAGTATTTT.

This chain links TRBV6-5 with TRBJ1-1; D remains ambiguous. CDR3 size: 12 residues. Trimming left V 0 bases short and J 6 bases short, with 5 bases between. The germline CDR1 and CDR2 sequences are MNHEY and SVGAGI. CDR3 region: CASSYSGAEAFF. The CDR3 DNA reads TGTGCCAGCAGTTACTCGGGCGCTGAAGCTTTCTTT.

This clonotype came up a few times. V usage is TRBV7-2 and J usage is TRBJ2-1; TRBD2 agrees at 10 bases. Trimming removed 3 bases from V and 6 bases from J; junction bases left unmatched: 5. CDR1 is SGHTA, CDR2 FQGNSA, per germline. CDR3 length equals 15 residues. The CDR3 region is CASSFWTSGVNEQFF. The CDR3 coding sequence is TGTGCCAGCAGCTTTTGGACTAGCGGCGTCAATGAGCAGTTCTTC.

This clonotype was seen a few times. This chain connects TRBV5-1 to TRBJ2-1; perhaps TRBD1 as D (6 bases). Germline V gene sequence: CDR1 SGHRS, CDR2 YFSETQ. The CDR3 covers 17 residues. The V and J ends lost 0 bases and 4 bases respectively, with 17 bases between them. The CDR3 DNA sequence: TGCGCCAGCAGCTTGGCCGTAAATACAGGGAAATACAATGAGCAGTTCTTC. The encoded protein is CASSLAVNTGKYNEQFF.

V and J are TRBV12-3 or TRBV12-4 and TRBJ2-2, with a possible D match to TRBD1 (6 bases). CDR3 size: 13 residues. The V end was cut by 5 bases, the J end by 6 bases, with 10 bases between. CDR3 amino acids: CASSPTGPGELFF. The CDR3 coding sequence is TGTGCCAGCAGTCCTACAGGGCCCGGGGAGCTGTTTTTT.

With regard to this clonotype: One end of the junction fails to match germline, which may point to a read error. The chain is built from TRBV3-1 and TRBJ2-6, with D unclear. The germline gives CDR1 LGHDT, CDR2 YNNKEL (reference sequence). The CDR3 sequence is 16 residues long. CDR3 DNA: TGTGCCAGCTGCCAAGATTGGCACGTGGAGGCCAACGTCCTGACTTTC. Protein sequence: CASCQDWHVEANVLTF.

The J gene is TRBJ2-7, the V gene TRBV3-1; 10 nucleotides line up with TRBD2. With 4 bases clipped from V and 5 bases from J, the junction kept 5 bases outside the gene matches. CDR1 and CDR2 from the germline V gene are LGHDT and YNNKEL (reference sequence). CDR3 length: 14 amino acids. CDR3 nucleotides: TGTGCCAGCAGCCCTCTAGCGGGAGAAGACGAGCAGTACTTC. This encodes CASSPLAGEDEQYF.